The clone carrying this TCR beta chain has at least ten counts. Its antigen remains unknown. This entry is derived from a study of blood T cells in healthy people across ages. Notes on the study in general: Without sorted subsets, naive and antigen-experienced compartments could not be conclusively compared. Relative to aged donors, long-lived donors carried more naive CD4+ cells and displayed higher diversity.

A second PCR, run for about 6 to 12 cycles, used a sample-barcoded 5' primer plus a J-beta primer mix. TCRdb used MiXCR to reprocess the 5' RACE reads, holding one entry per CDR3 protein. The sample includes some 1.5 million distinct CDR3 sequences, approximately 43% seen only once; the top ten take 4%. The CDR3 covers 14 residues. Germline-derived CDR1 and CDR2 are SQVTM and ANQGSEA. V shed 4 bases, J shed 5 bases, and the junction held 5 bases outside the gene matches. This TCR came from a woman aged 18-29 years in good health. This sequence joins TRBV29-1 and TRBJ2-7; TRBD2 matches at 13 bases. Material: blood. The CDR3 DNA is TGCAGCGTTGTCGGACTAGCGGGAGTCCACGAGCAGTACTTC. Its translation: CSVVGLAGVHEQYF.